The clone carrying this T cell receptor (beta chain) was observed many times. Its antigen remains unknown. This entry comes from a study of T cells in Graves' hyperthyroidism and ophthalmopathy. Not enrolled were patients with uncontrolled infection, other autoimmune disease, pregnancy or lactation. Every diagnosis used clinical symptoms, serum thyroxine and TRAb, thyroid ultrasound and orbital computed tomography. PBMCs were sourced from less than 12 ml fresh peripheral blood. Amplified regions were TCR beta CDR3 sequences from RNA transcripts. The study used the HTBI primer set for a first-round RT-PCR of the TCR CDR3. TCRdb fed the multiplex PCR reads into MiXCR, producing one record per CDR3 protein. The data hold about 290,000 distinct CDR3 sequences, with approximately 18% observed a single time. Study-wide findings and caveats: Ophthalmopathy was predicted by the model a median of about 6.7 months ahead of onset.

This CDR3 region has 13 residues. V was shortened by 7 bases and J by 4 bases, with 13 bases between the two germline ends. The germline gives CDR1 SNHLY, CDR2 FYNNEI. The chain employs TRBV2 and TRBJ2-5; a weak D match, TRBD1 (5 bases). Sequenced input: blood. The TCR comes from a man aged 45-65 years with Graves' ophthalmopathy. The CDR3 reads CASTLDMGETQYF. DNA for the CDR3: TGTGCCAGCACCCTGGACATGGGAGAGACCCAGTACTTC.